This entry lists 13 T cell receptor beta chains sequenced from one sample in a study of chemoradiotherapy in HPV16-positive cancers. Sequenced by immunoSEQ multiplex PCR; TCRdb stores in-frame clones only, minus some. The table has 7,500 to 10,000 clones, approximately 90% seen once. The specimen was blood, collected from a patient who underwent chemoradiotherapy. These receptors all come from a human donor with HPV-associated anogenital cancer.

V gene TRBV5-6 combines with J gene TRBJ2-3; tentative D call: TRBD1 (6 bases). Germline V gives CDR1 SGHDT, CDR2 YYEEEE. Trimming stripped 0 bases from V and 2 bases from J, with 7 bases between. The CDR3 covers 14 residues. The CDR3: CASSLGQVTDTQYF. In nucleotides, the CDR3 is TGTGCCAGCAGCTTGGGACAGGTCACAGATACGCAGTATTTT.

This chain connects TRBV5-1 to TRBJ2-2; D may correspond to TRBD1 or TRBD2 (6 bases each). The V gene lost 0 bases and the J gene lost 3 bases, with 9 bases spanning the gap. This CDR3 has 15 residues. CDR1 and CDR2 (germline): SGHRS, YFSETQ. The CDR3 DNA reads as TGCGCCAGCAGCTTGGTAGGGGGGTACACCGGGGAGCTGTTTTTT. This encodes CASSLVGGYTGELFF.

This chain uses TRBV6-6 with TRBJ2-1; TRBD1 matches 7 bases. Germline V lookup: CDR1 MNHNY, CDR2 SVGAGI (reference sequence). The J segment lost 4 bases and the V segment lost 4 bases, leaving 7 bases of the junction unmatched. The CDR3 is made up of 15 amino acids. CDR3 sequence (DNA): TGTGCCAGCAGTTTGACAGGGAATGGATACAATGAGCAGTTCTTC. Amino acid sequence: CASSLTGNGYNEQFF.

The V and J genes are TRBV30 and TRBJ2-3, with 9 bases identical to TRBD1. V was clipped by 4 bases and J by 6 bases; unmatched bases: 14. Germline V gene sequence: CDR1 GTSNPN, CDR2 SVGIG (reference sequence). The length of the CDR3 is 16 residues. CDR3 region: CAWTPGQGISTDTQYF. In nucleotides, the CDR3 is TGTGCCTGGACCCCGGGACAGGGAATTTCAACGGATACGCAGTATTTT.

The chain uses TRBV5-8 and TRBJ1-4, with 10 nucleotides matching TRBD1. This CDR3 has 17 amino acids. Per germline, CDR1 SGHTS and CDR2 YDEGEE. Trimming took 2 bases from V and 8 from J; bases not matched to a gene: 12. CDR3 nucleotides: TGTGCCAGCAGCTTCAGACAGGGGGCGCGTATGAGAGAAAAACTGTTTTTT. It translates to CASSFRQGARMREKLFF.

V is TRBV5-1 and J is TRBJ1-5; TRBD1 might be the D (5 bases). There are 15 residues in the CDR3. CDR1 is SGHRS, CDR2 YFSETQ, per germline. Deletions cut 0 bases from V and 2 bases from J, with 9 bases between. The CDR3 reads CASSLGGVGNQPQHF. The CDR3 nucleotides read TGCGCCAGCAGCTTGGGAGGGGTTGGCAATCAGCCCCAGCATTTT.

The chain combines TRBV15 with TRBJ2-1, with D hard to call. Germline CDR1 reads LNHNV; CDR2 reads YYDKDF (reference sequence). The CDR3 loop spans 13 amino acids. Trimming pared 0 bases from V and 10 bases from J, leaving 10 bases between. The CDR3 spells CATSREVGWEQFF. CDR3 sequence (DNA): TGTGCCACCAGCAGAGAGGTAGGGTGGGAGCAGTTCTTC.

The chain combines TRBV7-2 with TRBJ2-5; D unclear. V lost 1 base to trimming and J lost 4 bases, with 7 bases between them. The CDR3 has 13 amino acids. CDR1 and CDR2 (germline): SGHTA, FQGNSA. Written as DNA, the CDR3 is TGTGCCAGCAGCTTAGTAGTGGGAGAGACCCAGTACTTC. Its protein product is CASSLVVGETQYF.

The chain carries TRBV19 and TRBJ1-1, with 7 nucleotides matching TRBD1. The CDR3 extends over 14 amino acids. Germline V gives CDR1 LNHDA, CDR2 SQIVND (reference sequence). J gave up 2 bases and V 7 bases, and 7 bases lay outside the gene matches. This CDR3 reads CASNREGANTEAFF. In DNA, the CDR3 is TGTGCCAGTAATCGTGAGGGGGCAAACACTGAAGCTTTCTTT.

The chain carries TRBV9 and TRBJ2-5; possibly TRBD2 for D (5 bases). With 3 bases removed from V and 6 bases from J, the gap between germline ends came to 18 bases. Germline CDR1 reads SGDLS; CDR2 reads YYNGEE. This CDR3 spans 15 amino acids. The CDR3 region has the DNA TGTGCCAGCAGCGGTACCAGTGGAGGTTGGAAGACCCAGTACTTC. Translation gives CASSGTSGGWKTQYF.

A remark on this clone: This sample also contains other DNA sequences that code for the same CDR3. This sequence joins TRBV5-1 and TRBJ2-7; no clear D gene. The length of the CDR3 is 11 residues. From germline, CDR1 is SGHRS and CDR2 YFSETQ. V was pared by 0 bases and J by 4 bases, with 2 bases between. CDR3 in amino acids: CASSLGYEQYF. DNA of the CDR3: TGCGCCAGCAGCTTGGGATACGAGCAGTACTTC.

The gene calls are TRBV19 and TRBJ1-2, with D hard to call. The length of the CDR3 is 14 residues. V was cut by 5 bases and J by 7 bases, with 17 bases left in between. CDR1 is LNHDA, CDR2 SQIVND, per germline (reference sequence). CDR3 DNA: TGTGCCAGTAGTCCCCCGGGCCCTTTCCCTGGCTACACCTTC. This encodes CASSPPGPFPGYTF.

This rearrangement joins TRBV5-1 to TRBJ2-7; D uncertain. With 0 bases removed from V and 1 base from J, the gap between germline ends came to 8 bases. The germline V gene encodes CDR1 SGHRS and CDR2 YFSETQ. The CDR3 spans 14 residues. Here the CDR3 DNA reads TGCGCCAGCAGCTTGGCCGTCACTTCCTACGAGCAGTACTTC. This translates into CASSLAVTSYEQYF.